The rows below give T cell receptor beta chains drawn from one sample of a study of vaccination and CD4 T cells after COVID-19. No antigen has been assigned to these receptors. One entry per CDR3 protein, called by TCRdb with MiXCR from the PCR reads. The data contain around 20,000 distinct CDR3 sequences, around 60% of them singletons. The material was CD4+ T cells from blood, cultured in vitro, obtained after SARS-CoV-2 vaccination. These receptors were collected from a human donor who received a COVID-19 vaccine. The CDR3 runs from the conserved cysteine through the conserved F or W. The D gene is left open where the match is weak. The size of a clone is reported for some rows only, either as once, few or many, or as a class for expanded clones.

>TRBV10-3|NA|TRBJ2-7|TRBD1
CAISSGTGSSYEQYF
TGTGCCATCAGCTCCGGGACAGGGAGCTCCTACGAGCAGTACTTC
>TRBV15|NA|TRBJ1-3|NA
CATSKRVISGNTIYF
TGTGCCACCAGCAAAAGGGTTATCTCTGGAAACACCATATATTTT
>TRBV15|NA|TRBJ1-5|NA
CATSRDIENNQPQHF
TGTGCCACCAGCAGAGATATAGAAAACAATCAGCCCCAGCATTTT
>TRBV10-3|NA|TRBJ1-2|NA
CAAGGGGGYTF
TGTGCCGCCGGGGGGGGCGGTGGCTACACCTTC
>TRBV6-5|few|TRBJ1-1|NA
CASSYGGIKLNTEAFF
TGTGCCAGCAGTTATGGGGGGATCAAGTTGAACACTGAAGCTTTCTTT
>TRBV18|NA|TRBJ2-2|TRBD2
CASSPDLAANTGELFF
TGTGCCAGCTCACCAGATCTAGCGGCGAACACCGGGGAGCTGTTTTTT
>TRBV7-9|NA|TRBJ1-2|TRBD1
CASSLQMTGYYGYTF
TGTGCCAGCAGCCTCCAGATGACAGGGTACTATGGCTACACCTTC
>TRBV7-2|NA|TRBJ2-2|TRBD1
CASSLVGGADTGELFF
TGTGCCAGCAGCTTAGTAGGGGGCGCGGACACCGGGGAGCTGTTTTTT
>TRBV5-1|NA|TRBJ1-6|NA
CASSPDPGSPPLHF
TGCGCCAGCAGCCCTGACCCAGGTTCCCCACCCCTCCACTTT
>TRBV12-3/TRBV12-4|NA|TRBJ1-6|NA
CASSQRGAYNSPLHF
TGTGCCAGCAGCCAAAGGGGGGCCTATAATTCACCCCTCCACTTT
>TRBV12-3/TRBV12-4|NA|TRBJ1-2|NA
CASSLINRAYTF
TGTGCCAGCAGTTTAATAAACAGGGCCTACACCTTC
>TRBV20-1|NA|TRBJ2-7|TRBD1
CSARAGQGTGEQYF
TGCAGTGCTAGAGCTGGACAGGGGACCGGCGAGCAGTACTTC
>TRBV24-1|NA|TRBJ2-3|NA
CATSDWGGKGTSTDTQYF
TGTGCCACCAGTGATTGGGGCGGGAAGGGGACTAGCACAGATACGCAGTATTTT
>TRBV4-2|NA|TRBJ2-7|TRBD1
CASSQEGQYEQYF
TGTGCCAGCAGCCAAGAGGGACAGTACGAGCAGTACTTC
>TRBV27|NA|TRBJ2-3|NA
CASSSPRGRPSTDTQYF
TGTGCCAGCAGTTCCCCGCGGGGGCGGCCTAGCACAGATACGCAGTATTTT
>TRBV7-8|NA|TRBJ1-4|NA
CASSLGQAYEKLFF
TGTGCCAGCAGCTTAGGACAGGCTTATGAAAAACTGTTTTTT
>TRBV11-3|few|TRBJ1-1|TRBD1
CASSLGWDRNTEAFF
TGTGCCAGCAGCTTAGGGTGGGACAGGAACACTGAAGCTTTCTTT
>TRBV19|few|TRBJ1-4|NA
CASSIMGGPTNEKLFF
TGTGCCAGTAGTATTATGGGGGGCCCAACTAATGAAAAACTGTTTTTT
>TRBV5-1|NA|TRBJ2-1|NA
CASSADWGAYNEQFF
TGCGCCAGCAGCGCAGACTGGGGGGCTTACAATGAGCAGTTCTTC
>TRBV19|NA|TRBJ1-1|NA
CASSIAGQEEAFF
TGTGCCAGTAGTATCGCAGGGCAGGAGGAAGCTTTCTTT
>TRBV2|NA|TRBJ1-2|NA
CASSGRQGGGYTF
TGTGCCAGCAGTGGACGGCAGGGAGGGGGCTACACCTTC
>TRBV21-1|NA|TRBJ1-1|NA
CASSDQTGPNTEAFF
TGTGCCAGCAGCGATCAGACAGGGCCAAACACTGAAGCTTTCTTT
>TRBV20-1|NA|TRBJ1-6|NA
CSAKGQYNSPLHF
TGCAGTGCTAAAGGACAGTATAATTCACCCCTCCACTTT
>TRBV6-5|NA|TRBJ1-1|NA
CASSYSGRRVGVTEAFF
TGTGCCAGCAGTTATTCGGGCCGGCGTGTCGGGGTCACTGAAGCTTTCTTT
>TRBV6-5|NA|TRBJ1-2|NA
CASSWGLQGEENGYTF
TGTGCCAGCAGTTGGGGACTACAGGGAGAAGAGAATGGCTACACCTTC
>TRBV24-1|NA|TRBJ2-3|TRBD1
CATSEAGQGKTDTQYF
TGTGCCACCAGTGAGGCGGGACAGGGGAAAACAGATACGCAGTATTTT
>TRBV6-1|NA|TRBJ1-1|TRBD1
CASSRRDRDTEAFF
TGTGCCAGCAGCCGCCGGGACAGGGACACTGAAGCTTTCTTT
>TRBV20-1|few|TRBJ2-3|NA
CSATRLRDTQYF
TGCAGTGCTACGAGGTTGAGGGATACGCAGTATTTT
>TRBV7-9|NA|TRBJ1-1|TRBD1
CASSPRTGENTEAFF
TGTGCCAGCAGCCCACGGACAGGGGAGAACACTGAAGCTTTCTTT
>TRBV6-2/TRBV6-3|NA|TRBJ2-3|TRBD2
CASRESGSSSTDTQYF
TGTGCCAGCAGAGAAAGCGGGAGCTCTAGCACAGATACGCAGTATTTT
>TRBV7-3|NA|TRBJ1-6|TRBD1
CASSERTTGQGSSPLHF
TGTGCCAGCAGCGAACGAACTACGGGACAGGGTAGCTCACCCCTCCACTTT
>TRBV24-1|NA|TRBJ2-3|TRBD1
CATSDLGDRGRRDTQYF
TGTGCCACCAGTGATTTGGGGGACAGGGGGCGAAGAGATACGCAGTATTTT
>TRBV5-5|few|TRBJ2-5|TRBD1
CASSHQRSPTGGAETQYF
TGTGCCAGCAGCCACCAAAGAAGTCCGACAGGGGGCGCGGAGACCCAGTACTTC
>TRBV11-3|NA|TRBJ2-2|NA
CASSFPTGELFF
TGTGCCAGCAGCTTCCCAACCGGGGAGCTGTTTTTT
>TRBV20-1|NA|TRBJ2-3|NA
CSARGAVTTDTQYF
TGCAGTGCTAGAGGGGCGGTGACGACAGATACGCAGTATTTT
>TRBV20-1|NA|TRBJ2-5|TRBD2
CSARLAGDYQETQYF
TGCAGTGCTCGACTAGCGGGGGATTACCAAGAGACCCAGTACTTC
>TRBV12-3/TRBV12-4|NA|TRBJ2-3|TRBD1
CASSATGGTDTQYF
TGTGCCAGCAGTGCCACAGGGGGCACAGATACGCAGTATTTT
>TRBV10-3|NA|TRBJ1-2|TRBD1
CAISEVRGLNRNYGYTF
TGTGCCATCAGTGAGGTGAGGGGGCTTAATCGTAACTATGGCTACACCTTC
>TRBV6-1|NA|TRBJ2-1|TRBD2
CATRTGTSGYNEQFF
TGTGCCACCAGAACCGGGACTAGCGGCTACAATGAGCAGTTCTTC
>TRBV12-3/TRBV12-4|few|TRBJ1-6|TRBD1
CASSRTGIRSSYNSPLHF
TGTGCCAGCAGTCGGACAGGGATCAGAAGCTCCTATAATTCACCCCTCCACTTT
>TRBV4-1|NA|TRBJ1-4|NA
CASSQGGGLANEKLFF
TGCGCCAGCAGCCAAGGCGGGGGGCTGGCTAATGAAAAACTGTTTTTT
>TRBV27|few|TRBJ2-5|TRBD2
CASSFAGTSGRETQYF
TGTGCCAGCAGTTTCGCCGGGACTAGCGGTAGGGAGACCCAGTACTTC
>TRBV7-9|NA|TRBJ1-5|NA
CASSFYICSAVGFGGFNQPQHF
NA
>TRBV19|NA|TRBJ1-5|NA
CASTPLGERNQPQHF
TGTGCCAGTACCCCCCTAGGGGAAAGGAACCAGCCCCAGCATTTT
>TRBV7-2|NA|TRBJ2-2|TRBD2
CASSRTSGGAGELFF
TGTGCCAGCAGCCGTACTAGCGGGGGGGCCGGGGAGCTGTTTTTT
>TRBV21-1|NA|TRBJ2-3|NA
CASSDQISGGQGTDTQYF
TGTGCCAGCAGCGACCAAATTAGCGGGGGTCAAGGCACAGATACGCAGTATTTT
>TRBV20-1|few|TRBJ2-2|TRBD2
CSALAGGRTGELFF
TGCAGTGCTCTAGCGGGGGGGCGGACCGGGGAGCTGTTTTTT
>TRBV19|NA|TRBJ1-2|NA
CASSPRKSRRGYGYTF
TGTGCCAGTAGTCCGCGCAAATCTCGAAGAGGATATGGCTACACCTTC
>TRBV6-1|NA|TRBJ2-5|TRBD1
CASSLTGEGLDTQYF
TGTGCCAGCAGCTTGACAGGGGAAGGGTTAGATACCCAGTACTTC
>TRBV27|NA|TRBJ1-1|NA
CTSSLRDGPFEAFF
TGCACCAGCAGTTTACGGGACGGGCCCTTTGAAGCTTTCTTT
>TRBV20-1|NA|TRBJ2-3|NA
CSARDGGRGTDTQYF
TGCAGTGCTAGAGATGGCGGCAGAGGAACAGATACGCAGTATTTT
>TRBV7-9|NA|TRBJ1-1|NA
CASSLTPYTEAFF
TGTGCCAGCAGCTTAACCCCCTACACTGAAGCTTTCTTT
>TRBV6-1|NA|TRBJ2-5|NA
CASTRDGAQETQYF
TGTGCCAGCACCCGGGACGGGGCGCAAGAGACCCAGTACTTC